Following are 20 T cell receptor beta chains from one sample sequenced in a study of blood T cell repertoires in COVID-19 (dated by TCRdb to the early 2020s). Libraries came from the immunoSEQ multiplex PCR assay. TCRdb re-hosts the immuneACCESS table, in-frame sequences only. Its copies lack some clones; in the studies checked, an unresolved V gene accounts for under half of them, and the cause for the rest is not known. Present in this sample are 250,000 to 350,000 clones, roughly 90% of which were seen just once. Of the sample, 0.75% to 1% is held by the ten largest clones. The sequencing input was PBMCs or T cells enriched from blood (not recorded which). The receptors come from a woman aged 30 to 39 who had recovered from COVID-19.

V gene TRBV7-9 combines with J gene TRBJ1-6, with D tentatively TRBD1 (5 bases). Germline-derived CDR1 and CDR2 are SEHNR and FQNEAQ (reference sequence). Trimming took off 3 bases at V and 5 bases at J, with 11 bases between the two ends. The CDR3 runs to 15 residues. The CDR3: CASSFQGLNNSPLHF. The CDR3 nucleotides read TGTGCCAGCAGCTTCCAGGGACTCAATAATTCACCCCTCCACTTT.

This chain uses TRBV5-1 with TRBJ1-1, with 7 positions matching TRBD1. The V segment lost 6 bases and the J segment 1 base; nucleotides outside the gene matches: 6. Germline V lookup: CDR1 SGHRS, CDR2 YFSETQ. CDR3 length equals 14 residues. CDR3 sequence: CASKTGQPNTEAFF. For the CDR3, the DNA is TGCGCCAGCAAGACGGGACAGCCGAACACTGAAGCTTTCTTT. Full variable domain (outside the CDR3, taken from reference TRBV5-1 and TRBJ1-1): KAGVTQTPRYLIKTRGQQVTLSCSPISGHRSVSWYQQTPGQGLQFLFEYFSETQRNKGNFPGRFSGRQFSNSRSEMNVSTLELGDSALYLCASKTGQPNTEAFFGQGTRLTVV.

This chain links TRBV7-8 with TRBJ1-1, with TRBD1 matching over 8 bases. CDR1 SGHVS and CDR2 FQNEAQ come from the germline V gene. J lost 7 bases, V lost 5 bases, and 6 bases had no gene match. The CDR3 has 13 residues. The CDR3 sequence is CASSPDREGEAFF. In nucleotides, the CDR3 is TGTGCCAGCAGCCCGGACAGGGAGGGTGAAGCTTTCTTT.

This chain uses TRBV27 with TRBJ1-2; D is possibly TRBD1 (6 bases). The CDR3 consists of 14 residues. Germline V lookup: CDR1 MNHEY, CDR2 SMNVEV (reference sequence). V was pared by 5 bases and J by 4 bases, with 14 bases between. DNA for the CDR3: TGTGCCAGCAGTAAGACACAGGGTCTCTATGGCTACACCTTC. Its translation is CASSKTQGLYGYTF.

The chain uses TRBV7-2 and TRBJ2-7; 9 bases are shared with TRBD2. The germline V gene has CDR1 SGHTA and CDR2 FQGNSA. This CDR3 comprises 16 residues. The V segment lost 1 base and the J segment 0 bases; nucleotides outside the gene matches: 4. CDR3 sequence reads: CASSLVSGGSSYEQYF. The CDR3 bases are TGTGCCAGCAGCTTAGTTAGCGGGGGAAGCTCCTACGAGCAGTACTTC. Looking up the rest from reference TRBV7-2 and TRBJ2-7 gives the full variable domain: GAGVSQSPSNKVTEKGKDVELRCDPISGHTALYWYRQSLGQGLEFLIYFQGNSAPDKSGLPSDRFSAERTGGSVSTLTIQRTQQEDSAVYLCASSLVSGGSSYEQYFGPGTRLTVT.

The CDR3 sequence: CASSYSGGSAFF. Written as DNA, the CDR3 is TGTGCCAGCAGTTACTCCGGGGGGTCGGCTTTCTTT. This chain joins TRBV6-5 and TRBJ1-1, with a weak D call TRBD1 (5 bases). With 0 bases removed from V and 11 bases from J, the gap between germline ends came to 10 bases. This CDR3 is 12 amino acids long. From germline, CDR1 is MNHEY and CDR2 SVGAGI.

CDR3 nucleotides: TGTGCCAGCAGCTTAGGCCCGGACAGGGCACAGTACTTC. Amino acids: CASSLGPDRAQYF. The gene calls are TRBV13 and TRBJ2-4; 8 bases map to TRBD1. The CDR3 spans 13 residues. Germline assignment: CDR1 PRHDT and CDR2 FYEKMQ (reference sequence). With 0 bases clipped from V and 13 bases from J, the junction kept 5 bases outside the gene matches.

V gene TRBV18 combines with J gene TRBJ1-2, with a possible D match to TRBD1 (5 bases). V was pared by 6 bases and J by 5 bases, with 13 bases between. CDR3 length: 13 amino acids. CDR1 and CDR2 from the germline V gene are KGHSH and LQKENI. The CDR3 spells CASSAGVLYGYTF. CDR3 DNA sequence: TGTGCCAGCTCGGCGGGGGTTCTGTATGGCTACACCTTC. Together with reference TRBV18 and TRBJ1-2, the CDR3 gives the full variable domain: NAGVMQNPRHLVRRRGQEARLRCSPMKGHSHVYWYRQLPEEGLKFMVYLQKENIIDESGMPKERFSAEFPKEGPSILRIQQVVRGDSAAYFCASSAGVLYGYTFGSGTRLTVV.

J is TRBJ2-5 and V is TRBV5-5, with TRBD1 identical over 8 bases. Trimming took 3 bases from V and 12 from J; bases not matched to a gene: 10. This CDR3 is built from 13 residues. Germline CDR1 and CDR2: SGHKS and YYEKEE (reference sequence). The CDR3 DNA is TGTGCCAGCAGCTATAGACAGGGGCTGGGGGAGTACTTC. It translates to CASSYRQGLGEYF. Drawing the rest from reference TRBV5-5 and TRBJ2-5, the complete variable domain is DAGVTQSPTHLIKTRGQQVTLRCSPISGHKSVSWYQQVLGQGPQFIFQYYEKEERGRGNFPDRFSARQFPNYSSELNVNALLLGDSALYLCASSYRQGLGEYFGPGTRLLVL.

The rearrangement links TRBV5-1 to TRBJ1-1; TRBD1 agrees at 7 bases. The CDR3 is 13 amino acids. V lost 7 bases and J lost 0; bases outside the gene matches: 3. Germline CDR1 reads SGHRS; CDR2 reads YFSETQ. The CDR3 loop is CASQGVLNTEAFF. In DNA, the CDR3 is TGCGCCAGCCAGGGGGTACTGAACACTGAAGCTTTCTTT.

The chain employs TRBV29-1 and TRBJ2-4, with D hard to call. The CDR3 has 13 amino acids. Germline CDR1 is SQVTM and CDR2 is ANQGSEA. The V gene lost 7 bases and the J gene lost 0 bases, with 10 bases spanning the gap. CDR3 coding DNA: TGCAGCGCTGGAGCGCTAGCCAAAAACATTCAGTACTTC. This gives the protein CSAGALAKNIQYF. Using reference TRBV29-1 and TRBJ2-4 for the parts outside the CDR3, the full variable domain is SAVISQKPSRDICQRGTSLTIQCQVDSQVTMMFWYRQQPGQSLTLIATANQGSEATYESGFVIDKFPISRPNLTFSTLTVSNMSPEDSSIYLCSAGALAKNIQYFGAGTRLSVL.

V is TRBV7-2 and J is TRBJ1-5, with a tentative D call TRBD1 (5 bases). The CDR3 extends over 16 amino acids. Germline CDR1 reads SGHTA; CDR2 reads FQGNSA. Trimming pared 2 bases from V and 5 bases from J, leaving 16 bases between. The CDR3 DNA sequence: TGTGCCAGCAGCTTATTAAGCGGGGGGTACGATCAGCCCCAGCATTTT. Amino acid sequence: CASSLLSGGYDQPQHF.

The rearrangement uses TRBV5-6 and TRBJ2-7; tentative D call: TRBD1 (6 bases). V was clipped by 1 base and J by 3 bases, with 17 bases between them. Germline V gene lookup returns CDR1 SGHDT and CDR2 YYEEEE. CDR3 length: 16 residues. CDR3 bases: TGTGCCAGCAGCTTGAGTGGCATGGACAGCCACTACGAGCAGTACTTC. Translated, it gives CASSLSGMDSHYEQYF.

This clone has a handful of counts. V usage is TRBV28 and J usage is TRBJ1-2; TRBD1 aligns across 12 bases. The CDR3 sequence is 13 residues long. Trimming removed 4 bases from V and 6 bases from J; junction bases left unmatched: 0. Germline CDR1 MDHEN, CDR2 SYDVKM. The CDR3 region is CASSWDRGHGYTF. The DNA for the CDR3 is TGTGCCAGCAGTTGGGACAGGGGGCATGGCTACACCTTC.

V gene TRBV7-2 combines with J gene TRBJ1-1, with no clear D. CDR3 length: 14 amino acids. CDR1 is SGHTA and CDR2 is FQGNSA in the germline V gene. The V end was cut by 5 bases, the J end by 1 base, with 11 bases between. The chain's CDR3 is CASSIGRANTEAFF. The CDR3 nucleotides are TGTGCCAGCAGCATAGGGAGGGCGAACACTGAAGCTTTCTTT. The full variable domain, in which reference TRBV7-2 and TRBJ1-1 provide the parts outside the CDR3, is GAGVSQSPSNKVTEKGKDVELRCDPISGHTALYWYRQSLGQGLEFLIYFQGNSAPDKSGLPSDRFSAERTGGSVSTLTIQRTQQEDSAVYLCASSIGRANTEAFFGQGTRLTVV.

V usage is TRBV3-1 (or the pseudogene TRBV3-2) and J usage is TRBJ1-4; 7 bases match TRBD1. The V gene end was trimmed by 3 bases and the J gene end by 5 bases; junction bases not matched to a gene: 6. Germline CDR1 LGHDT, CDR2 YNNKEL (reference sequence). This CDR3 comprises 15 residues. CDR3 DNA sequence: TGTGCCAGCAGCCACCGGACAGGAAAGAATGAAAAACTGTTTTTT. It is translated as CASSHRTGKNEKLFF.

The chain has TRBV7-3 and TRBJ1-3, with 7 positions matching TRBD1. The CDR3 sequence is 14 residues long. Germline V CDR1 and CDR2: SGHTA, FQGTGA. V lost 4 bases, J lost 4 bases, and 4 bases stayed unmatched. The CDR3 here is CASSSQGDGNTIYF. In DNA, the CDR3 is TGTGCCAGCAGCTCCCAGGGGGACGGAAACACCATATATTTT.

The chain carries TRBV18 and TRBJ2-7, with TRBD2 matching over 7 bases. Trimming at V came to 3 bases and at J to 0 bases, leaving 8 bases not matched to a gene. Germline CDR1 KGHSH, CDR2 LQKENI. CDR3 length: 16 residues. This chain's CDR3 is CASSPSLAVSSYEQYF. CDR3 sequence (DNA): TGTGCCAGCTCACCCTCTCTAGCGGTAAGCTCCTACGAGCAGTACTTC.

On this clone itself: At one end, the junction sequence differs from germline, possibly due to a read error. The V and J genes are TRBV4-1 and TRBJ1-2; D possibly corresponds to TRBD1 (6 bases). The CDR3 is 12 amino acids. Germline V gives CDR1 MGHRA, CDR2 YSYEKL. The CDR3 loop is CASSQVWKGVAF. The CDR3 region has the DNA TGCGCCAGCAGCCAAGTATGGAAGGGGGTCGCCTTC.

The chain joins TRBV5-1 to TRBJ2-1; TRBD2 matches at 9 bases. The J segment lost 7 bases and the V segment lost 4 bases, leaving 6 bases of the junction unmatched. Germline loops: CDR1 SGHRS, CDR2 YFSETQ. This CDR3 region has 14 residues. The CDR3 coding sequence is TGCGCCAGCAGCACAGAGCGGGGGGTTAATGAGCAGTTCTTC. Translation gives CASSTERGVNEQFF.